These 19 T cell receptor beta chains originate from one sample sequenced in a study of T-cell memory formation after mild COVID-19 (dated by TCRdb to about 2021). Library generation was performed with 5' RACE. The reads were generated on an Illumina NovaSeq 6000. Using fastp trimming at Q25 and MiXCR clonotype assembly, TCRdb reanalyzed the public sequencing data and kept in-frame beta chains. Each record represents a unique CDR3 protein, reported with the most common genes and DNA among its rows. The sample has under 250,000 distinct CDR3 sequences on record, around 8.8% of them singletons. In total, the top ten clones hold 3.5% of the sample. The sequenced material came from PBMCs or a T cell subset sorted from them (not recorded which). These receptors all stem from a man between 18 and 35 years old who had mild COVID-19 (a few samples of this study predate the infection). The sample titles of this study are shuffled in the database, so cell type and time point are left out; the donor was told from shared clones.

The chain joins TRBV18 to TRBJ2-1, with 8 positions matching TRBD1. J was trimmed by 12 bases and V by 3 bases; bases with no gene match: 7. From germline, CDR1 is KGHSH and CDR2 LQKENI. The CDR3 loop spans 13 amino acids. CDR3 nucleotide sequence: TGTGCCAGCTCACCTGAGGACAGGGTGCGGCAGTTCTTC. Translating it yields CASSPEDRVRQFF.

This clonotype was seen a handful of times. The chain is built from TRBV24-1 and TRBJ1-2, with 9 bases matching TRBD1. V shed 3 bases and J 6 bases; nucleotides not matched to a gene: 7. The CDR3 is 15 residues long. Germline V gives CDR1 KGHDR, CDR2 SFDVKD. CDR3 sequence (DNA): TGTGCCACCAGTGATCCTAACAGGGGGCGAGATGGCTACACCTTC. The encoded protein is CATSDPNRGRDGYTF.

This clonotype was picked up many times. The chain employs TRBV12-3 or TRBV12-4 and TRBJ1-1; no reliable D call. There are 16 residues in the CDR3. The ends were cut back, 2 bases at V and 0 bases at J, with 13 bases in the middle. CDR3 sequence (DNA): TGTGCCAGCAGTTTAAGGTCGGGGAGCATGAACACTGAAGCTTTCTTT. Amino acid sequence: CASSLRSGSMNTEAFF.

The chain employs TRBV2 and TRBJ2-7, with unresolved D. Germline V gene data show CDR1 as SNHLY and CDR2 as FYNNEI. CDR3 size: 13 residues. The ends were cut back, 6 bases at V and 0 bases at J, with 9 bases in the middle. The DNA for the CDR3 is TGTGCCAGCAGCTATGAAATCTCCTACGAGCAGTACTTC. Translation gives CASSYEISYEQYF.

This chain links TRBV20-1 with TRBJ2-3; D gene ambiguous. Germline V CDR1 and CDR2: DFQATT, SNEGSKA (reference sequence). CDR3 length equals 12 residues. V dropped 3 bases and J dropped 4 bases, with 8 bases sitting between them. CDR3 nucleotide sequence: TGCAGTGCTAGGTCAGGCTCAGATACGCAGTATTTT. Its translation: CSARSGSDTQYF.

V is TRBV2 and J is TRBJ1-2; TRBD1 agrees at 7 bases. Looked up from germline, CDR1 is SNHLY and CDR2 is FYNNEI. CDR3 size: 12 residues. V trimming: 6 bases; J trimming: 5 bases; junction bases outside the gene matches: 3. The CDR3 loop reads CASSRDRYGYTF. The CDR3 DNA follows: TGTGCCAGCAGCCGGGACAGATATGGCTACACCTTC.

The sample holds a few counts of this clonotype. V gene TRBV5-1 combines with J gene TRBJ2-1; TRBD1 matches at 9 bases. The germline gives CDR1 SGHRS, CDR2 YFSETQ. J gave up 7 bases and V 5 bases, and 13 bases lay outside the gene matches. The CDR3 covers 16 residues. Here the CDR3 reads CASRQGQGGIPNEQFF. As DNA, the CDR3 is TGCGCCAGCAGGCAGGGACAGGGTGGAATTCCGAATGAGCAGTTCTTC.

This clonotype was seen repeatedly, ten times or more. The rearrangement links TRBV5-6 to TRBJ2-2, with 9 bases lining up with TRBD1. CDR1 and CDR2 from the germline V gene are SGHDT and YYEEEE. The length of the CDR3 is 15 residues. Losses at the gene ends were 4 bases for V and 3 bases for J; bases not matched to a gene: 4. For the CDR3, the DNA is TGTGCCAGCAGCGGAGACAGGGGGTACACCGGGGAGCTGTTTTTT. As protein: CASSGDRGYTGELFF. The full variable domain, its missing parts supplied by reference TRBV5-6 and TRBJ2-2, is DAGVTQSPTHLIKTRGQQVTLRCSPKSGHDTVSWYQQALGQGPQFIFQYYEEEERQRGNFPDRFSGHQFPNYSSELNVNALLLGDSALYLCASSGDRGYTGELFFGEGSRLTVL.

This clonotype was recorded at least ten times. The chain is built from TRBV6-5 and TRBJ2-2; 7 nucleotides align to TRBD1. This CDR3 is 15 amino acids long. Germline lookup yields CDR1 MNHEY and CDR2 SVGAGI. V was pared by 5 bases and J by 4 bases, with 7 bases of the junction left unmatched. CDR3 sequence: CASSGSTGITGELFF. CDR3 coding DNA: TGTGCCAGCAGTGGGTCGACAGGGATCACCGGGGAGCTGTTTTTT.

This chain connects TRBV20-1 to TRBJ1-2; TRBD1 is a possible D gene (6 bases). In germline, CDR1 is DFQATT, CDR2 SNEGSKA (reference sequence). Trimming took 1 base from V and 6 from J, leaving 15 bases between them. The CDR3 totals 14 residues. The CDR3 DNA sequence: TGCAGTGCTAGAGCCGGGGGGGCAGGAGATGGCTACACCTTC. Translation: CSARAGGAGDGYTF.

This chain links TRBV29-1 with TRBJ2-1, with 9 bases that match TRBD2. Germline CDR1 is SQVTM and CDR2 is ANQGSEA. The V segment lost 6 bases and the J segment 2 bases; nucleotides outside the gene matches: 11. The CDR3 has 16 residues. The CDR3 sequence is CSVLPLAGDTYNEQFF. CDR3 bases: TGCAGCGTGCTTCCCTTAGCGGGGGACACCTACAATGAGCAGTTCTTC.

This clonotype has only a few counts. V is TRBV5-1 and J is TRBJ2-1; possibly TRBD2 for D (5 bases). Germline V gene lookup returns CDR1 SGHRS and CDR2 YFSETQ. This CDR3 is 16 amino acids long. The V end was cut by 5 bases, the J end by 2 bases, with 17 bases between. CDR3 in amino acids: CASRDGIATPYNEQFF. The CDR3 coding sequence is TGCGCCAGCAGGGATGGAATAGCGACCCCCTACAATGAGCAGTTCTTC. Based on the CDR3 plus reference TRBV5-1 and TRBJ2-1, the full variable domain is KAGVTQTPRYLIKTRGQQVTLSCSPISGHRSVSWYQQTPGQGLQFLFEYFSETQRNKGNFPGRFSGRQFSNSRSEMNVSTLELGDSALYLCASRDGIATPYNEQFFGPGTRLTVL.

The CDR3, as DNA: TGCGCCAGCTTTGCAGGGCCATCTGGGGCCAACGTCCTGACTTTC. Translation gives CASFAGPSGANVLTF. The rearrangement links TRBV5-1 to TRBJ2-6; D is possibly TRBD1 (5 bases). In germline, CDR1 is SGHRS, CDR2 YFSETQ. V lost 7 bases and J 1 base, leaving 12 bases between the germline ends. CDR3 size: 15 residues.

This clonotype showed up many times. The genes are TRBV7-2 and TRBJ2-6; D is unclear. This CDR3 contains 14 residues. Germline V gene sequence: CDR1 SGHTA, CDR2 FQGNSA. The V end lost 8 bases, the J end lost 0 bases, and 8 bases lay between the germline ends. CDR3 nucleotide sequence: TGTGCCAGCGGACGGAACTCTGGGGCCAACGTCCTGACTTTC. Its protein is CASGRNSGANVLTF.

CDR3 in DNA: TGCAGTGCCAGGGACCACGTTTTCCACGAGCAGTACGTC. It codes for CSARDHVFHEQYV. The chain combines TRBV20-1 with TRBJ2-7, with D perhaps TRBD1 or TRBD2 (5 bases each). Trimming took off 6 bases at V and 5 bases at J, with 17 bases between the two ends. The germline V gene encodes CDR1 DFQATT and CDR2 SNEGSKA (reference sequence). The CDR3 consists of 13 residues.

This clonotype appeared many times. This chain joins TRBV5-8 and TRBJ1-5; 12 nucleotides align to TRBD1. Trimming at V came to 6 bases and at J to 8 bases, leaving 9 bases not matched to a gene. The CDR3 is 15 amino acids. Per the germline V gene, CDR1 is SGHTS and CDR2 is YDEGEE. The CDR3 sequence is CASNRDRGRSKPQHF. Here the CDR3 DNA reads TGTGCCAGCAATCGGGACAGGGGGCGTTCGAAGCCCCAGCATTTT. The variable domain in full, completed from reference TRBV5-8 and TRBJ1-5, reads EAGVTQSPTHLIKTRGQQATLRCSPISGHTSVYWYQQALGLGLQFLLWYDEGEERNRGNFPPRFSGRQFPNYSSELNVNALELEDSALYLCASNRDRGRSKPQHFGDGTRLSIL.

This clonotype was observed a few times. At one of its ends the junction is not consistent with the germline gene, which may arise from a read error. The rearrangement links TRBV9 to TRBJ1-2; D gene uncertain. There are 16 residues in the CDR3. The germline V gene encodes CDR1 SGDLS and CDR2 YYNGEE. Here the CDR3 DNA reads TGTGCCAGCAGCGTCGGTAGATGGCCGAGTCTCTATGACTACACCTTC. Translation: CASSVGRWPSLYDYTF.

The chain links TRBV7-2 to TRBJ1-6; no firm D call. CDR3 size: 14 residues. V lost 1 base and J lost 10, with 11 bases in between. In germline, CDR1 is SGHTA, CDR2 FQGNSA. As DNA, the CDR3 is TGTGCCAGCAGCTTAGGGTATCCCGCCTCACCCCTCCACTTT. Translation gives CASSLGYPASPLHF.

The chain has TRBV24-1 and TRBJ2-3; D uncertain. This CDR3 is 15 amino acids long. Trimming shortened V by 5 bases and J by 1 base, and 12 bases separated the two germline ends. CDR1 and CDR2 from the germline V gene are KGHDR and SFDVKD. CDR3 loop: CATSGGGEGTDTQYF. In nucleotides, the CDR3 is TGTGCCACCAGTGGTGGCGGTGAGGGCACAGATACGCAGTATTTT.